This entry concerns a single TCR beta chain. In the original analysis: From reference gene primer amplification, estimates of nucleated cell counts were derived. Produced via immunoSEQ multiplex PCR; TCRdb's table is partial and in-frame only. V and J calls and clone size follow that table, whereas D and trimming were derived from the DNA. This sample yields approximately 250,000 clones, of which about 90% are seen a single time; about 4% belongs to the top ten. This sample was included in a study of blood T cell repertoires in COVID-19. Germline trimming cut 1 base from V and 2 bases from J; bases unmatched to any gene: 5. The CDR3 is 16 residues long. Germline values: CDR1 MDHEN, CDR2 SYDVKM.

The chain uses TRBV28 and TRBJ2-1; 7 nucleotides agree with TRBD2. What was sequenced was PBMCs or T cells enriched from blood (not recorded which). The sequence came from a woman in her thirties with acute COVID-19. In nucleotides, the CDR3 is TGTGCCAGCAGTTTATCTCAAGCGGGGACCTACAATGAGCAGTTCTTC. Amino acid sequence: CASSLSQAGTYNEQFF.